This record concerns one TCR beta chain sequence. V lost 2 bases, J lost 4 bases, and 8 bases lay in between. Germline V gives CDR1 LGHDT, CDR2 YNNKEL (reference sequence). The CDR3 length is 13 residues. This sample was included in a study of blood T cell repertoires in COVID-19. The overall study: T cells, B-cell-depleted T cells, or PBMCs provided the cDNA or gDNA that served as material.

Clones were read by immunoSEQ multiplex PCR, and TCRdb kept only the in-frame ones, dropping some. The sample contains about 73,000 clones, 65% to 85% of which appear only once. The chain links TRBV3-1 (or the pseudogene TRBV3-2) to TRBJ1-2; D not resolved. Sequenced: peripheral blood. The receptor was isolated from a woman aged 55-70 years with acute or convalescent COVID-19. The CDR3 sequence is CASSQLQSYGYTF. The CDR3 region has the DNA TGTGCCAGCAGCCAATTACAGTCCTATGGCTACACCTTC.